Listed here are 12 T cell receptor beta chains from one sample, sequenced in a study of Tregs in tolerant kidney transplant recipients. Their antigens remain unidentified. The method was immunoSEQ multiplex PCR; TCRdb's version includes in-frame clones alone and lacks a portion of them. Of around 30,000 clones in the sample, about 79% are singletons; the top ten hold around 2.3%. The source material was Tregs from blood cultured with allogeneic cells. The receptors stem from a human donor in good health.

The DNA for the CDR3 is TGTGCCAGCAGCCAAGTCGGGGCCAAGCAGTTCTTC. Protein: CASSQVGAKQFF. This chain links TRBV4-2 with TRBJ2-1; D is possibly TRBD1 or TRBD2 (5 bases each). Germline V gene lookup returns CDR1 LGHNA and CDR2 YNFKEQ. The germline V and J ends were trimmed by 1 base and 11 bases, with 9 bases remaining between them. This CDR3 contains 12 residues.

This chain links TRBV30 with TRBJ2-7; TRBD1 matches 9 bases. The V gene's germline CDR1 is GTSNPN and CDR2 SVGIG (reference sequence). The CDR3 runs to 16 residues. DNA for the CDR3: TGTGCTTGGGAACCCGGGGACAGGGACCTGAGATACGAGCAGTACTTC. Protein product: CAWEPGDRDLRYEQYF.

The CDR3 spells CASSGSGGYTF. DNA for the CDR3: TGTGCCAGCAGCGGTTCTGGGGGCTACACCTTC. The chain employs TRBV9 and TRBJ1-2; no firm D call. CDR1 and CDR2 from the germline V gene are SGDLS and YYNGEE. V lost 3 bases, J lost 8 bases, and 8 bases lay in between. CDR3 size: 11 residues.

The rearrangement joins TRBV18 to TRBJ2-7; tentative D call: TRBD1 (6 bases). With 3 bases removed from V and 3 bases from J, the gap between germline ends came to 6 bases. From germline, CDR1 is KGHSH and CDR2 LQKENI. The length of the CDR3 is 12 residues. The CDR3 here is CASSPTGYEQYF. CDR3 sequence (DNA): TGTGCCAGCTCACCGACAGGCTACGAGCAGTACTTC.

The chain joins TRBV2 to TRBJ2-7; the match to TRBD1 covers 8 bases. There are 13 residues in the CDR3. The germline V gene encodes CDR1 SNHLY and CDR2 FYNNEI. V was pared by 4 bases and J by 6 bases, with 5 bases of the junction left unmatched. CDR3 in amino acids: CASSVTGDREQYF. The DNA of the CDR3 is TGTGCCAGCAGTGTGACAGGGGATCGCGAGCAGTACTTC.

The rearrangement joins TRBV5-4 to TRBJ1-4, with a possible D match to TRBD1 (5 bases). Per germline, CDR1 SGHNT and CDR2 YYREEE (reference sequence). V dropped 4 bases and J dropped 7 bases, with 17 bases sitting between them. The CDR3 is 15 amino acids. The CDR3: CASSPAQGGSEKLFF. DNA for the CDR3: TGTGCCAGCAGCCCGGCGCAGGGTGGGAGTGAAAAACTGTTTTTT.

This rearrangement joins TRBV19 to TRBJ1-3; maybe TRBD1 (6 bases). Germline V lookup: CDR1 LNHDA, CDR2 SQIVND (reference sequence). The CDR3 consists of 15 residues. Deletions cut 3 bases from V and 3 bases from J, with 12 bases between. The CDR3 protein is CASSITGMGGNTIYF. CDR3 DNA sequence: TGTGCCAGTAGTATTACAGGGATGGGTGGAAACACCATATATTTT.

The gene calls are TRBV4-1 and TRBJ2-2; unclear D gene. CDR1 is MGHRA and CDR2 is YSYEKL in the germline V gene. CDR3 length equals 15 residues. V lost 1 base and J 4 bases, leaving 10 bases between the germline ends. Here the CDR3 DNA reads TGCGCCAGCAGCCAAGGTGAAGGGATCACCGGGGAGCTGTTTTTT. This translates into CASSQGEGITGELFF.

Here the CDR3 reads CASGPTGRTEAFF. CDR3 coding DNA: TGCGCCAGCGGCCCGACAGGGCGCACTGAAGCTTTCTTT. V usage is TRBV5-1 and J usage is TRBJ1-1, with 7 bases matching TRBD1. Per the germline V gene, CDR1 is SGHRS and CDR2 is YFSETQ. The CDR3 sequence is 13 residues long. Trimming at V came to 7 bases and at J to 4 bases, leaving 7 bases not matched to a gene.

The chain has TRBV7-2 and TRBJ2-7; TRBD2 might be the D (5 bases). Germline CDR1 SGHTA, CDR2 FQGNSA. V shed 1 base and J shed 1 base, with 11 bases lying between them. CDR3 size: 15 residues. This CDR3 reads CASSLVEGISYEQYF. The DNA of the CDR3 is TGTGCCAGCAGCTTAGTCGAGGGAATATCCTACGAGCAGTACTTC.

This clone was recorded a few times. This chain's CDR3 is CASSSYRGRSTGELFF. The CDR3 nucleotides are TGTGCCAGCAGTTCCTACAGGGGGCGCAGTACCGGGGAGCTGTTTTTT. The chain is built from TRBV6-5 and TRBJ2-2; TRBD1 aligns across 9 bases. Germline V gene sequence: CDR1 MNHEY, CDR2 SVGAGI. The CDR3 covers 16 residues. V was clipped by 4 bases and J by 5 bases; unmatched bases: 8.

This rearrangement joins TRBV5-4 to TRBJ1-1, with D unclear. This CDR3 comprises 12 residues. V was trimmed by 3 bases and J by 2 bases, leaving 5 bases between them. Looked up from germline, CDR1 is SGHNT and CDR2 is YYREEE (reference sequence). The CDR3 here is CASSSTNTEAFF. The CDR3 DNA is TGTGCCAGCAGCTCTACTAACACTGAAGCTTTCTTT.